This T cell receptor beta chain was found in a study of PD-L1 blockade in urothelial cancer. Study-wide context: Individuals in the cohort had been given 0 to 3 earlier chemotherapy regimens. T cells numbered a median of approximately 140,000 in the blood samples. Points from the study as a whole: Below-median pretreatment blood TCR clonality predicted better survival.

Using immunoSEQ multiplex PCR, the repertoire was profiled, and TCRdb retains in-frame clones only, with some absent. Of tens of thousands of clones listed, 84% are singletons. V was trimmed by 0 bases and J by 5 bases, leaving 13 bases between them. Germline loops: CDR1 SGHVS, CDR2 FQNEAQ. The CDR3 covers 15 residues. With regard to this clone: Its specificity is not known.

Time point specified: pretreatment peripheral blood. This chain connects TRBV7-8 to TRBJ2-5, with D possibly being TRBD2 (7 bases). This receptor was identified in a man aged 55 to 70 with urothelial cancer. The source material was PBMCs, sampled around atezolizumab (anti-PD-L1) treatment. CDR3 residues: CASSLAGGQRETQYF. DNA of the CDR3: TGTGCCAGCAGCTTAGCGGGGGGGCAGAGGGAGACCCAGTACTTC. Full variable domain (missing parts from reference TRBV7-8 and TRBJ2-5): GAGVSQSPRYKVAKRGQDVALRCDPISGHVSLFWYQQALGQGPEFLTYFQNEAQLDKSGLPSDRFFAERPEGSVSTLKIQRTQQEDSAVYLCASSLAGGQRETQYFGPGTRLLVL.